These 15 T cell receptor beta chains share one sample of origin, sequenced in a study of metastatic and nonmetastatic thyroid tumors. MiXCR reprocessed the PCR reads for TCRdb. The data contain over 6,000 clones, 25% to 30% of them seen just once; the ten biggest clones take up approximately 20%. All patients reached thyroid surgery having received no treatment beforehand. Sequenced: tumor tissue. All receptors come from a female donor with papillary thyroid cancer or a benign thyroid nodule (not recorded which). Some clones in this sample may be carry-over from other donors' samples.

This clone was seen only a few times. The chain uses TRBV6-5 and TRBJ2-5, with D perhaps matching TRBD1 (6 bases). Trimming took off 6 bases at V and 2 bases at J, with 7 bases between the two ends. Germline V gene lookup returns CDR1 MNHEY and CDR2 SVGAGI. The length of the CDR3 is 12 residues. CDR3 amino acids: CASRDSQETQYF. CDR3 in DNA: TGTGCCAGCAGGGACAGTCAAGAGACCCAGTACTTC.

This clone was seen at least ten times. Just one base apart from a much larger clone, this may be a read error. The V and J genes are TRBV6-1 and TRBJ2-7; 9 bases match TRBD2. This CDR3 has 15 amino acids. Germline assignment: CDR1 MNHNS and CDR2 SASEGT. The CDR3 loop is CAGSSTSGPAWEQYF. As DNA, the CDR3 is TGTGCCGGCAGCTCGACTAGCGGCCCGGCCTGGGAGCAGTACTTC.

Only one count was recorded for this clone. An end of the junction differs from the germline gene, which may be a read error. V usage is TRBV20-1 and J usage is TRBJ2-5, with 9 bases lining up with TRBD2. CDR3 length: 13 residues. Germline lookup yields CDR1 DFQATT and CDR2 SNEGSKA (reference sequence). The CDR3 protein is CSALAGVQETHYF. CDR3 in DNA: TGCAGTGCTTTAGCGGGAGTACAAGAGACCCACTACTTC.

This clone was seen more than once but under ten times. J is TRBJ1-5 and V is TRBV6-1; D not resolved. CDR3 length: 14 amino acids. CDR1 is MNHNS, CDR2 SASEGT, per germline. V lost 4 bases to trimming and J lost 0 bases, with 7 bases between them. The CDR3 nucleotides are TGTGCCAGCAGTGGGATCTATAGCAATCAGCCCCAGCATTTT. Translation: CASSGIYSNQPQHF.

V usage is TRBV11-2 and J usage is TRBJ2-7; 11 positions match TRBD1. Losses at the gene ends were 1 base for V and 3 bases for J; bases not matched to a gene: 14. Per germline, CDR1 SGHAT and CDR2 FQNNGV. This CDR3 is 19 amino acids long. CDR3 sequence: CASSLGRTGGAVVIYEQYF. DNA for the CDR3: TGTGCCAGCAGCTTAGGGAGGACAGGGGGCGCGGTAGTCATCTACGAGCAGTACTTC.

This clone was counted only a few times. The V call is TRBV19, the J call TRBJ1-1; TRBD1 matches at 7 bases. Germline lookup yields CDR1 LNHDA and CDR2 SQIVND (reference sequence). The trim removed 4 bases at V and 7 bases at J, leaving 6 bases unmatched. CDR3 length equals 13 residues. CDR3 nucleotides: TGTGCCAGTAGTAGAACAGGGGCGCATGAAGCTTTCTTT. This gives the protein CASSRTGAHEAFF.

This sequence joins TRBV30 and TRBJ1-6; D unclear. Trimming removed 1 base from V and 4 bases from J, with 14 bases in between. The CDR3 runs to 16 residues. Per germline, CDR1 GTSNPN and CDR2 SVGIG (reference sequence). CDR3: CAWSGRGQEYNSPLHF. The CDR3 nucleotides read TGTGCCTGGAGTGGTCGAGGGCAGGAGTATAATTCACCCCTCCACTTT.

By frequency in the sample, this clone is medium-sized. The chain uses TRBV5-6 and TRBJ2-7; D unresolved. The CDR3 loop spans 12 amino acids. Germline values: CDR1 SGHDT, CDR2 YYEEEE. The V end lost 3 bases, the J end lost 5 bases, and 9 bases lay between the germline ends. CDR3 loop: CASSSSIHEQYF. In DNA form, the CDR3 reads TGTGCCAGCAGCTCTTCGATCCACGAGCAGTACTTC.

This clone was found many times. Different DNA sequences within this sample yield the same CDR3. The chain links TRBV5-1 to TRBJ2-3, with TRBD2 identical over 9 bases. Germline V CDR1 and CDR2: SGHRS, YFSETQ. CDR3 length: 16 residues. The V segment lost 2 bases and the J segment 5 bases; nucleotides outside the gene matches: 9. The CDR3 bases are TGCGCCAGCAGCTTCCGATTAGCGGGGGCCGTAGATACGCAGTATTTT. Translated: CASSFRLAGAVDTQYF. The full variable domain, with the rest looked up from reference TRBV5-1 and TRBJ2-3, is KAGVTQTPRYLIKTRGQQVTLSCSPISGHRSVSWYQQTPGQGLQFLFEYFSETQRNKGNFPGRFSGRQFSNSRSEMNVSTLELGDSALYLCASSFRLAGAVDTQYFGPGTRLTVL.

The chain employs TRBV2 and TRBJ2-2; TRBD1 might be the D (6 bases). The V end was cut by 8 bases, the J end by 6 bases, with 10 bases between. The V gene's germline CDR1 is SNHLY and CDR2 FYNNEI. The CDR3 loop spans 12 amino acids. The CDR3 protein is CASSYRAGELFF. The CDR3, as DNA: TGTGCCAGCTCTTACAGGGCCGGGGAGCTGTTTTTT.

As to this clone: Since the CDR3 does not end with the conserved phenylalanine or tryptophan, this likely comes from a read error. This rearrangement joins TRBV11-2 to TRBJ1-3; unclear D gene. Germline CDR1 and CDR2: SGHAT and FQNNGV. V lost 4 bases, J lost 6 bases, and 22 bases lay in between. The CDR3 is made up of 17 amino acids. CDR3: CASSYREPGGSVNTIYS. CDR3 nucleotides: TGTGCCAGCAGCTACCGGGAGCCAGGTGGATCCGTAAACACCATATATTCT.

The chain is built from TRBV6-1 and TRBJ2-1; D not certain. V shed 10 bases and J shed 0 bases, with 13 bases lying between them. Germline-derived CDR1 and CDR2 are MNHNS and SASEGT. CDR3 length: 14 residues. For the CDR3, the DNA is TGTGCCACCCAAACACGGAGCTCCTACAATGAGCAGTTCTTC. This gives the protein CATQTRSSYNEQFF.

This chain joins TRBV12-3 or TRBV12-4 and TRBJ2-1; 11 bases fit TRBD1. This CDR3 has 16 amino acids. J gave up 6 bases and V 0 bases, and 4 bases lay outside the gene matches. The CDR3 loop reads CASSLAVGTGGNEQFF. The CDR3 nucleotides read TGTGCCAGCAGTTTAGCGGTGGGGACAGGGGGCAATGAGCAGTTCTTC.

This clone was found many times. The chain is built from TRBV19 and TRBJ1-5; TRBD1 is a possible D gene (5 bases). The V and J ends lost 2 bases and 2 bases respectively, with 16 bases between them. The CDR3 length is 17 residues. Germline-derived CDR1 and CDR2 are LNHDA and SQIVND (reference sequence). CDR3 region: CASSILTRVVGNQPQHF. In DNA, the CDR3 is TGTGCCAGTAGTATACTAACCAGGGTTGTGGGCAATCAGCCCCAGCATTTT.

V is TRBV6-1 and J is TRBJ1-6; TRBD1 is a possible D gene (5 bases). V was pared by 10 bases and J by 5 bases, with 12 bases between. Germline CDR1 is MNHNS and CDR2 is SASEGT. This CDR3 region has 13 residues. The CDR3 reads CATWDQNNSPLHF. For the CDR3, the DNA is TGTGCCACCTGGGACCAAAATAATTCACCCCTCCACTTT.